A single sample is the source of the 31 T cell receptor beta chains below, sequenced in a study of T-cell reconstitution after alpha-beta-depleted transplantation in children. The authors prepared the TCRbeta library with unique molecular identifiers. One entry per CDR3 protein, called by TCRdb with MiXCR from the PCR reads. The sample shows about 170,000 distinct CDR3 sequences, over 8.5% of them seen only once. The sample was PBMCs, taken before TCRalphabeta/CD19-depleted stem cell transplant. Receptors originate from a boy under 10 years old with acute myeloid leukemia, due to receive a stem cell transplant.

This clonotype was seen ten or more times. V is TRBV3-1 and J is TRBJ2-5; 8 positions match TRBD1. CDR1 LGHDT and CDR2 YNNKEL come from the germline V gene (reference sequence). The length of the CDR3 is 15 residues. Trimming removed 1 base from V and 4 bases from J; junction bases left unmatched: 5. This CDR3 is CASSQAGGAGETQYF. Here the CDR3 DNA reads TGTGCCAGCAGCCAAGCAGGGGGCGCAGGAGAGACCCAGTACTTC.

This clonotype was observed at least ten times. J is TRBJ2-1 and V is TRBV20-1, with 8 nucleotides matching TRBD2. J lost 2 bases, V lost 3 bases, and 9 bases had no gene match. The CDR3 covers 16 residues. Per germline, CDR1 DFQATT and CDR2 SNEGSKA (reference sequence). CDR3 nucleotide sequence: TGCAGTGCTAGCAGCCTCTCCGGGGGGGCCTACAATGAGCAGTTCTTC. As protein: CSASSLSGGAYNEQFF.

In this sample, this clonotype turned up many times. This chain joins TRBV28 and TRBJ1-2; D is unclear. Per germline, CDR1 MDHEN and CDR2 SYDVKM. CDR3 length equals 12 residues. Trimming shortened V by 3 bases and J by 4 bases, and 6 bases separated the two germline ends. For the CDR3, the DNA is TGTGCCAGCAGTTTTGCAATCTATGGCTACACCTTC. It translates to CASSFAIYGYTF.

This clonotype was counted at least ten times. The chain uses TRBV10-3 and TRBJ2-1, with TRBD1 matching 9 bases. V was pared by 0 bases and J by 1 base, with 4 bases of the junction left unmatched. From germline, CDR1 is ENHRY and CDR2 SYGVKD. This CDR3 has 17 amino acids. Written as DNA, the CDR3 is TGTGCCATCAGTGAGTCGAACAGGGGGCAATCCTACAATGAGCAGTTCTTC. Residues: CAISESNRGQSYNEQFF.

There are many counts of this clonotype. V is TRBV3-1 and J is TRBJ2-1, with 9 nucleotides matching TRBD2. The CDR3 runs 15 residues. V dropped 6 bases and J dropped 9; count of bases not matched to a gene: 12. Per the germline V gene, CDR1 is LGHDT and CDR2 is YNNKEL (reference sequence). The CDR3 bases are TGTGCCAGCAGAGCCAAGGCGGGGGGGCGAGGTGAGCAGTTCTTC. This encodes CASRAKAGGRGEQFF.

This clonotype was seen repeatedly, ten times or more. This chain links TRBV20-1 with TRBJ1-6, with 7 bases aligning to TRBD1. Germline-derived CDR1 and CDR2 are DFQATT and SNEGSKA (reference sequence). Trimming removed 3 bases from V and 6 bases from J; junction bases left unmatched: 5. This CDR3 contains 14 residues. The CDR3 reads CSARETGVNSPLHF. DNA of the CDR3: TGCAGTGCTAGGGAAACAGGGGTTAATTCACCCCTCCACTTT.

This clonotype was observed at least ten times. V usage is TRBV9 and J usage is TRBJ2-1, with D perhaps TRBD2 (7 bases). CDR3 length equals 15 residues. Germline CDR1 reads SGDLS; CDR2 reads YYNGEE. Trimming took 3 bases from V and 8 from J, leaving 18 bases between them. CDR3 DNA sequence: TGTGCCAGCAGCGCCCAGGCGGGGGCGGGGGATGAGCAGTTCTTC. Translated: CASSAQAGAGDEQFF.

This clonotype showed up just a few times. CDR3 coding DNA: TGTGCCAGCAGTGTGAAGCGGAACACAGATACGCAGTATTTT. Protein product: CASSVKRNTDTQYF. The chain employs TRBV6-1 and TRBJ2-3; TRBD2 is a possible D gene (5 bases). This CDR3 spans 14 amino acids. The germline CDR1 and CDR2 sequences are MNHNS and SASEGT. Trimming shortened V by 4 bases and J by 2 bases, and 10 bases separated the two germline ends.

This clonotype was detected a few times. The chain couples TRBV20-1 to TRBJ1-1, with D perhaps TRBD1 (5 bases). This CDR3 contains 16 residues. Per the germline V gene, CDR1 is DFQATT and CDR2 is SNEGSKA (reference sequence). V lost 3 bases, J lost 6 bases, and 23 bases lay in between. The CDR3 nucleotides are TGCAGTGCTAGTGATGGGACCTATCTCTTCGGTCCTGAAGCTTTCTTT. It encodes CSASDGTYLFGPEAFF.

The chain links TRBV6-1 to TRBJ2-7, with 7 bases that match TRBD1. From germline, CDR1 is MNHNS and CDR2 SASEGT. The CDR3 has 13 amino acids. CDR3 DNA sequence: TGTGCCATCAGTGACAGGGATTCCAGCGAGCGGTACGTC. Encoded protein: CAISDRDSSERYV.

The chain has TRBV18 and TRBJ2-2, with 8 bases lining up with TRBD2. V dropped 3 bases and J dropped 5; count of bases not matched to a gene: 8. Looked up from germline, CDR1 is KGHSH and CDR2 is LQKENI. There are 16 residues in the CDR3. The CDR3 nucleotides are TGTGCCAGCTCACCCAGCGGGAGAATCCAAACCGGGGAGCTGTTTTTT. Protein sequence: CASSPSGRIQTGELFF.

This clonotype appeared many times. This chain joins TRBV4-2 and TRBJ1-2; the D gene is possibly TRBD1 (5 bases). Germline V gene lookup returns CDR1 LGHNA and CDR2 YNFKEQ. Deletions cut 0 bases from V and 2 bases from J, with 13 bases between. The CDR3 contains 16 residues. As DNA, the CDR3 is TGTGCCAGCAGCCAAGATTACCGGGACGTAAACTATGGCTACACCTTC. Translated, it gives CASSQDYRDVNYGYTF.

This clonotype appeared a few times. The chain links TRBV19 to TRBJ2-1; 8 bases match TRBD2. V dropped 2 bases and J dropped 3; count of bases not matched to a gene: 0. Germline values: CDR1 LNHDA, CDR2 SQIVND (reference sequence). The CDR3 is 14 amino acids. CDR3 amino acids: CASSIRGGYNEQFF. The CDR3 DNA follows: TGTGCCAGTAGTATACGGGGGGGCTACAATGAGCAGTTCTTC.

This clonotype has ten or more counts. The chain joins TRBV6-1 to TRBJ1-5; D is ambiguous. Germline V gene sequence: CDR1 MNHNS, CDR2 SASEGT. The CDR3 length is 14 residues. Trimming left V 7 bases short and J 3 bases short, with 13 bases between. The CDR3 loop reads CASTRGENNQPQHF. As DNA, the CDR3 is TGTGCCAGCACCCGCGGAGAAAACAATCAGCCCCAGCATTTT.

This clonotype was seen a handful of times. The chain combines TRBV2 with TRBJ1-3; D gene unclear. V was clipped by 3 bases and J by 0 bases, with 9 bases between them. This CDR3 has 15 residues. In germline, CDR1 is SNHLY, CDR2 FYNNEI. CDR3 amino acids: CASSDGRNSGNTIYF. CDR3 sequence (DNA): TGTGCCAGCAGTGATGGCCGGAACTCTGGAAACACCATATATTTT.

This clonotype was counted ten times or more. The CDR3 is CASSSLTSGRSSAGQFF. CDR3 nucleotides: TGTGCCAGCAGTTCCCTGACTAGCGGGAGAAGTAGCGCCGGGCAGTTCTTC. The chain links TRBV6-5 to TRBJ2-1, with 12 bases that match TRBD2. J lost 12 bases, V lost 4 bases, and 16 bases had no gene match. The CDR3 is made up of 17 amino acids. Germline V lookup: CDR1 MNHEY, CDR2 SVGAGI.

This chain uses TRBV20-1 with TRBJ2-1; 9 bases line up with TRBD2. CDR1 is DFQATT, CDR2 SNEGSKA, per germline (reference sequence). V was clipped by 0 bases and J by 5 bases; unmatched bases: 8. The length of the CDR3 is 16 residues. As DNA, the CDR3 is TGCAGTGCTAGAGATCGTTGGCTAGCGGGAAACAATGAGCAGTTCTTC. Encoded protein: CSARDRWLAGNNEQFF.

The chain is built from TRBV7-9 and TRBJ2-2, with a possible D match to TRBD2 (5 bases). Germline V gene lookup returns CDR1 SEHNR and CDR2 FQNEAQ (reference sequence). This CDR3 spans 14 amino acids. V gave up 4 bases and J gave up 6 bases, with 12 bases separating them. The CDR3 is CASSSRAGPGELFF. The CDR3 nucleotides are TGTGCCAGCAGCTCCCGTGCGGGCCCCGGGGAGCTGTTTTTT. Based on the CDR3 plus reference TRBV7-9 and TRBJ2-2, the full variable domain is DTGVSQNPRHKITKRGQNVTFRCDPISEHNRLYWYRQTLGQGPEFLTYFQNEAQLEKSRLLSDRFSAERPKGSFSTLEIQRTEQGDSAMYLCASSSRAGPGELFFGEGSRLTVL.

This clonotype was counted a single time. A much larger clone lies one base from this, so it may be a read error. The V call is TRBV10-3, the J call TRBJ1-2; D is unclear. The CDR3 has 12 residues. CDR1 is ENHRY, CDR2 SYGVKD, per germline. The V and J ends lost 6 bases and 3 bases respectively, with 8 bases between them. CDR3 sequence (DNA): TGTGCCATCAGGGATACTTACTATGGCTACACCTTC. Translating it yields CAIRDTYYGYTF.

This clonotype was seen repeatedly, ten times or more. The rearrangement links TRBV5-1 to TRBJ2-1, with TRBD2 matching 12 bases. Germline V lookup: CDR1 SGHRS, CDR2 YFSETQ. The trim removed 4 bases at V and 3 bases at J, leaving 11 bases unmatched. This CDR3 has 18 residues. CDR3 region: CASSPGLAGRTGYNEQFF. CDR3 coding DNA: TGCGCCAGCAGCCCAGGACTAGCGGGGCGGACTGGCTACAATGAGCAGTTCTTC.

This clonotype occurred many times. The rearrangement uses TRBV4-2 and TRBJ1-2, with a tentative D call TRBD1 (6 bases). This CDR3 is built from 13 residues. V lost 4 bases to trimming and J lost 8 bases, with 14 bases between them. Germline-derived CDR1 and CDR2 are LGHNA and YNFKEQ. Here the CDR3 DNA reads TGTGCCAGCAGCCCCAAGGGGGGGTGGGGCTACACCTTC. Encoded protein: CASSPKGGWGYTF.

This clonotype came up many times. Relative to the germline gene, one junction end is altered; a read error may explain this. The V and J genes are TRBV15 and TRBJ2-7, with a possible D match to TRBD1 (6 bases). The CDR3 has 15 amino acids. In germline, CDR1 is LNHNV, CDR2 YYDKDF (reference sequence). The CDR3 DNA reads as TGTGCCACCAGGAGAGGGGGTTCCAGCTCCTACGAGCAGTACTTC. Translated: CATRRGGSSSYEQYF.

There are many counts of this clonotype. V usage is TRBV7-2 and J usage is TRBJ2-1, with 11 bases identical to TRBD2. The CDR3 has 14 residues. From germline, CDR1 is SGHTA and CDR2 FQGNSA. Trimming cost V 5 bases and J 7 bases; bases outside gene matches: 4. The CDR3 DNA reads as TGTGCCAGCAGCGCACTAGCGGGGGTTAATGAGCAGTTCTTC. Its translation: CASSALAGVNEQFF. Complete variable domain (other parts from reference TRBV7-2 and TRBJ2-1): GAGVSQSPSNKVTEKGKDVELRCDPISGHTALYWYRQSLGQGLEFLIYFQGNSAPDKSGLPSDRFSAERTGGSVSTLTIQRTQQEDSAVYLCASSALAGVNEQFFGPGTRLTVL.

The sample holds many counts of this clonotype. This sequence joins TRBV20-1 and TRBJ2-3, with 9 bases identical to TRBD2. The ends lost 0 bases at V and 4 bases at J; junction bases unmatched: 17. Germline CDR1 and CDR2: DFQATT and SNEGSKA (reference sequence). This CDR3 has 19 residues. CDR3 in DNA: TGCAGTGCTAGAGAGGCCCCGAGGGCGGGAGGGCCCCTCGCAGATACGCAGTATTTT. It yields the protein CSAREAPRAGGPLADTQYF.

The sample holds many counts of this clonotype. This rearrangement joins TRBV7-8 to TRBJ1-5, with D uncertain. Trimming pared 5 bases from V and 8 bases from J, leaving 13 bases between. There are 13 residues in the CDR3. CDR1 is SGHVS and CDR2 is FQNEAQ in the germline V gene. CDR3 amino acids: CASSRWRGEPQHF. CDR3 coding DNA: TGTGCCAGCAGCCGGTGGCGGGGAGAGCCCCAGCATTTT.

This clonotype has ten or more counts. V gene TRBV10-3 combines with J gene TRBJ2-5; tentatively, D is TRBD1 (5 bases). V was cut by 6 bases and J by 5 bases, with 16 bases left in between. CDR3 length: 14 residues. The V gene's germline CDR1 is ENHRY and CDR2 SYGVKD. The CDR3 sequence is CAISPSKGVETQYF. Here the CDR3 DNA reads TGTGCCATCAGCCCCAGCAAAGGGGTTGAGACCCAGTACTTC.

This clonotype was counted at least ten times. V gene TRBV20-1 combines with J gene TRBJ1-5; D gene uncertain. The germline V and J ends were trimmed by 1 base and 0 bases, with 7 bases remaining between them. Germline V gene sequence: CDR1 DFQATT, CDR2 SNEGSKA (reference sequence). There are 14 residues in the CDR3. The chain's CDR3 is CSARGEYSNQPQHF. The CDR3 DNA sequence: TGCAGTGCTAGAGGAGAGTATAGCAATCAGCCCCAGCATTTT.

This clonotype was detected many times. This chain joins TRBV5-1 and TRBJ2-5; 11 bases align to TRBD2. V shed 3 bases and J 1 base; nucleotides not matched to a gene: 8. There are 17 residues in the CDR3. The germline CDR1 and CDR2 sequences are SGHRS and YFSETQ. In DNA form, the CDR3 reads TGCGCCAGCAGCTCGAAAGGACTAGCGGGCATCCAAGAGACCCAGTACTTC. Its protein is CASSSKGLAGIQETQYF.

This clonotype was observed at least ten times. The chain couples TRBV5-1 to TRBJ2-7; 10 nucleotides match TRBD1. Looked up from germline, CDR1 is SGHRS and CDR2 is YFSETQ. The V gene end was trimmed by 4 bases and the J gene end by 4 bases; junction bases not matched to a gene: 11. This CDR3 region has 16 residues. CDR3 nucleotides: TGCGCCAGCAGCACTACCCGACAGGGGGCAAAATACGAGCAGTACTTC. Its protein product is CASSTTRQGAKYEQYF. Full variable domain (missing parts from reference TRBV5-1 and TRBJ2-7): KAGVTQTPRYLIKTRGQQVTLSCSPISGHRSVSWYQQTPGQGLQFLFEYFSETQRNKGNFPGRFSGRQFSNSRSEMNVSTLELGDSALYLCASSTTRQGAKYEQYFGPGTRLTVT.

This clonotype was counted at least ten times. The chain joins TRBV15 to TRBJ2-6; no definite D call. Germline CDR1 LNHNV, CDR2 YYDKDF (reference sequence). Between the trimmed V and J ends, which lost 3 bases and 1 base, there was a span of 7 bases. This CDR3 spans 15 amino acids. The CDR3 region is CATSRDISGANVLTF. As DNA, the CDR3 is TGTGCCACCAGCAGGGATATTTCTGGGGCCAACGTCCTGACTTTC. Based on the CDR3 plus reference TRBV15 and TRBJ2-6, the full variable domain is DAMVIQNPRYQVTQFGKPVTLSCSQTLNHNVMYWYQQKSSQAPKLLFHYYDKDFNNEADTPDNFQSRRPNTSFCFLDIRSPGLGDTAMYLCATSRDISGANVLTFGAGSRLTVL.

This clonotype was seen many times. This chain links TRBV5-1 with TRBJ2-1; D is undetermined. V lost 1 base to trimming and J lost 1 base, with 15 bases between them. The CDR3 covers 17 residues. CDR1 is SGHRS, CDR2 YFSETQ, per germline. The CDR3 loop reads CASSLRALAVSYNEQFF. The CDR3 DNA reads TGCGCCAGCAGCTTGAGGGCTCTCGCCGTTTCCTACAATGAGCAGTTCTTC.